A selection of T cell receptor beta chains follows, all from one sample in a study of technical replicates of blood from a handful of donors. This table comes from immunoSEQ multiplex PCR, and its TCRdb copy is limited to in-frame clones, with some not included. In the table there are approximately 82,000 clones, 75% to 95% of which are singletons. The source material was T cells isolated from PBMCs. The receptors shown here come from a human donor in good health. Some clones in this sample may be carry-over from other donors' samples. Both conserved end residues are part of each CDR3. D genes are given only for firm matches. The size field is filled for only some rows; it gives once, few, many or a size class.

size: NA
D: NA
J: TRBJ1-1
V: TRBV29-1
CDR3: CSVRSGGVGTEAFF
DNA: TGCAGCGTTAGATCGGGGGGGGTGGGAACTGAAGCTTTCTTT

size: NA
D: TRBD2
J: TRBJ2-3
V: TRBV5-4
CDR3: CATQLAGGSDTQYF
DNA: TGTGCCACCCAACTAGCGGGAGGCTCAGATACGCAGTATTTT

size: NA
D: TRBD1
J: TRBJ2-1
V: TRBV5-6
CDR3: CASSPWDRGGQFF
DNA: TGTGCCAGCAGCCCCTGGGACAGGGGTGGGCAGTTCTTC

size: NA
D: TRBD1
J: TRBJ2-3
V: TRBV5-4
CDR3: CASSFGSGTGGPDTQYF
DNA: TGTGCCAGCAGTTTTGGTTCCGGGACAGGGGGCCCAGATACGCAGTATTTT

size: NA
D: TRBD2
J: TRBJ2-1
V: TRBV9
CDR3: CASSLYHSGRVNNEQFF
DNA: TGTGCCAGCAGCTTATACCATAGCGGGAGGGTCAATAATGAGCAGTTCTTC

size: once
D: TRBD2
J: TRBJ2-1
V: TRBV23-1
CDR3: CASSQSFRGRLAGVNEQFF
DNA: TGCGCCAGCAGTCAATCGTTCAGGGGGCGGCTAGCGGGAGTCAATGAGCAGTTCTTC

size: NA
D: TRBD2
J: TRBJ2-7
V: TRBV28
CDR3: CASSPEREIRNEQYF
DNA: TGTGCCAGCAGCCCGGAGCGGGAGATTAGAAACGAGCAGTACTTC

size: NA
D: NA
J: TRBJ2-7
V: TRBV18
CDR3: CASSPPGLLSYEQYF
DNA: TGTGCCAGCTCACCACCGGGACTCTTATCCTACGAGCAGTACTTC

size: once
D: NA
J: TRBJ2-1
V: TRBV18
CDR3: CASSPGTPNEQFF
DNA: TGTGCCAGCTCACCCGGGACTCCGAATGAGCAGTTCTTC

size: NA
D: NA
J: TRBJ1-5
V: TRBV6-1
CDR3: CASSERGTSNQPQHF
DNA: TGTGCCAGCAGTGAAAGGGGGACCAGCAATCAGCCCCAGCATTTT

size: NA
D: TRBD2
J: TRBJ2-5
V: TRBV28
CDR3: CASTSGSRETQYF
DNA: TGTGCCAGCACCAGCGGGAGCAGGGAGACCCAGTACTTC

size: NA
D: TRBD1
J: TRBJ2-7
V: TRBV7-6
CDR3: CASSHGTGLTYEQYF
DNA: TGTGCCAGCAGTCATGGGACAGGGCTAACCTACGAGCAGTACTTC

size: NA
D: TRBD1
J: TRBJ1-2
V: TRBV4-2
CDR3: CASSPPGQALYGYTF
DNA: TGTGCCAGCAGCCCCCCGGGACAGGCCCTCTATGGCTACACCTTC

size: NA
D: TRBD1
J: TRBJ2-7
V: TRBV13
CDR3: CASSSRQGYEQYF
DNA: TGTGCCAGCAGCTCCAGACAGGGCTACGAGCAGTACTTC

size: NA
D: NA
J: TRBJ1-5
V: TRBV2
CDR3: CASMVAGSNQPQHF
DNA: TGTGCCAGCATGGTGGCAGGTTCCAATCAGCCCCAGCATTTT

size: NA
D: NA
J: TRBJ2-1
V: TRBV9
CDR3: CASSPPASVRGTYNEQFF
DNA: TGTGCCAGCAGCCCCCCAGCCTCAGTCCGGGGTACCTACAATGAGCAGTTCTTC

size: NA
D: TRBD1
J: TRBJ1-2
V: TRBV4-1
CDR3: CASSQGDQGDTRGGYTF
DNA: TGCGCCAGCAGCCAGGGAGATCAGGGGGACACTAGGGGTGGCTACACCTTC

size: NA
D: TRBD2
J: TRBJ2-3
V: TRBV7-6
CDR3: CASSLGQREADTQYF
DNA: TGTGCCAGCAGCTTAGGGCAGCGGGAGGCGGATACGCAGTATTTT

size: NA
D: NA
J: TRBJ1-6
V: TRBV7-2
CDR3: CASSLKQSNSPLHF
DNA: TGTGCCAGCAGCTTAAAACAGAGTAATTCACCCCTCCACTTT

size: NA
D: TRBD1
J: TRBJ2-7
V: TRBV11-2
CDR3: CASSLGGGSSYEQYF
DNA: TGTGCCAGCAGCTTAGGAGGGGGCAGCTCCTACGAGCAGTACTTC

size: NA
D: NA
J: TRBJ1-1
V: TRBV28
CDR3: CASSPGLMNTEAFF
DNA: TGTGCCAGCAGCCCAGGGCTTATGAACACTGAAGCTTTCTTT

size: NA
D: TRBD2
J: TRBJ2-3
V: TRBV10-3
CDR3: CAIRPGGRADTQYF
DNA: TGTGCCATCAGACCTGGCGGGAGGGCCGATACGCAGTATTTT

size: NA
D: NA
J: TRBJ1-2
V: TRBV7-9
CDR3: CASSFGLIDYTF
DNA: TGTGCCAGCAGCTTTGGACTCATTGACTACACCTTC

size: NA
D: NA
J: TRBJ1-4
V: TRBV11-2
CDR3: CASSLDPRGSEKLFF
DNA: TGTGCCAGCAGCTTAGATCCCAGGGGATCGGAAAAACTGTTTTTT

size: NA
D: TRBD2
J: TRBJ2-3
V: TRBV30
CDR3: CAWSSSGRDTDTQYF
DNA: TGTGCCTGGAGTTCTAGCGGGAGGGATACAGATACGCAGTATTTT

size: NA
D: NA
J: TRBJ2-7
V: TRBV9
CDR3: CASSVEGGRYEQYF
DNA: TGTGCCAGCAGCGTAGAGGGTGGGAGATACGAGCAGTACTTC

size: NA
D: NA
J: TRBJ1-5
V: TRBV28
CDR3: CASSDRDIFGQPQHF
DNA: TGTGCCAGCAGTGACCGGGACATTTTCGGCCAGCCCCAGCATTTT

size: NA
D: TRBD2
J: TRBJ2-7
V: TRBV4-1
CDR3: CASSLTESGISYEQYF
DNA: TGCGCCAGCAGCCTTACGGAAAGCGGGATCTCCTACGAGCAGTACTTC

size: NA
D: TRBD1
J: TRBJ2-6
V: TRBV10-3
CDR3: CAISRDRASSGANVLTF
DNA: TGTGCCATCAGTCGGGACAGGGCAAGCTCTGGGGCCAACGTCCTGACTTTC

size: NA
D: NA
J: TRBJ2-5
V: TRBV11-3
CDR3: CASRYSQETQYF
DNA: TGTGCCAGCAGGTATTCTCAAGAGACCCAGTACTTC

size: NA
D: NA
J: TRBJ2-7
V: TRBV5-5
CDR3: CASSLGQHEQYF
DNA: TGTGCCAGCAGCTTGGGACAGCATGAGCAGTACTTC

size: few
D: NA
J: TRBJ1-1
V: TRBV25-1
CDR3: CASGPWNTEAFF
DNA: TGTGCCAGCGGCCCGTGGAACACTGAAGCTTTCTTT

size: NA
D: NA
J: TRBJ2-2
V: TRBV10-3
CDR3: CAISELSGELFF
DNA: TGTGCCATCAGTGAATTATCCGGGGAGCTGTTTTTT

size: NA
D: NA
J: TRBJ1-2
V: TRBV7-2
CDR3: CASSPVAQANYGYTF
DNA: TGTGCCAGCAGTCCGGTGGCACAGGCAAACTATGGCTACACCTTC

size: NA
D: NA
J: TRBJ2-1
V: TRBV5-4
CDR3: CASSQGLKEFF
DNA: TGTGCCAGCAGCCAAGGACTGAAGGAGTTCTTC

size: NA
D: NA
J: TRBJ2-7
V: TRBV7-2
CDR3: CASSRGGADSYEQYF
DNA: TGTGCCAGCAGCCGCGGGGGCGCAGATTCCTACGAGCAGTACTTC

size: NA
D: TRBD2
J: TRBJ2-3
V: TRBV2
CDR3: CASSERASGSSDTQYF
DNA: TGTGCCAGCAGTGAAAGGGCTAGCGGGAGTTCAGATACGCAGTATTTT

size: NA
D: NA
J: TRBJ2-1
V: TRBV9
CDR3: CASTKTGELGEQFF
DNA: TGTGCCAGCACTAAAACCGGGGAATTAGGCGAGCAGTTCTTC

size: NA
D: TRBD1
J: TRBJ2-7
V: TRBV15
CDR3: CATKTGDLSYEQYF
DNA: TGTGCCACCAAGACAGGGGACCTATCCTACGAGCAGTACTTC

size: NA
D: TRBD1
J: TRBJ1-3
V: TRBV18
CDR3: CASSPQRDRGNTIYF
DNA: TGTGCCAGCTCACCTCAGCGGGACAGGGGAAACACCATATATTTT

size: NA
D: TRBD2
J: TRBJ2-2
V: TRBV7-3
CDR3: CASSYSGSNTGELFF
DNA: TGTGCCAGCAGCTATAGCGGGAGCAACACCGGGGAGCTGTTTTTT

size: NA
D: NA
J: TRBJ2-7
V: TRBV4-2
CDR3: CASSHPGLAYEQYF
DNA: TGTGCCAGCAGCCACCCGGGACTGGCCTACGAGCAGTACTTC

size: NA
D: TRBD1
J: TRBJ2-7
V: TRBV18
CDR3: CASSEGAPYEQYF
DNA: TGTGCCAGCTCCGAGGGGGCCCCCTACGAGCAGTACTTC

size: NA
D: TRBD1
J: TRBJ1-4
V: TRBV19
CDR3: CASSPPGQGAFFVF
DNA: TGTGCCAGTAGTCCACCGGGACAGGGGGCGTTTTTTGTTTTT

size: NA
D: NA
J: TRBJ2-3
V: TRBV11-2
CDR3: CASSFSVDTQYF
DNA: TGTGCCAGCAGCTTCTCCGTAGATACGCAGTATTTT

size: NA
D: NA
J: TRBJ2-3
V: TRBV4-1
CDR3: CASSQELVTDTQYF
DNA: TGCGCCAGCAGCCAAGAACTAGTCACAGATACGCAGTATTTT

size: NA
D: NA
J: TRBJ1-5
V: TRBV19
CDR3: CASSMMGRMSNQPQHF
DNA: TGTGCCAGTAGTATGATGGGCAGGATGAGCAATCAGCCCCAGCATTTT

size: NA
D: TRBD1
J: TRBJ2-5
V: TRBV7-9
CDR3: CASSFGTGGQETQYF
DNA: TGTGCCAGCAGCTTCGGGACAGGGGGACAAGAGACCCAGTACTTC

size: NA
D: NA
J: TRBJ2-1
V: TRBV10-1
CDR3: CASTGNEQFF
DNA: TGCGCCAGCACGGGAAATGAGCAGTTCTTC

size: NA
D: TRBD1
J: TRBJ1-2
V: TRBV30
CDR3: CAWGTGGAGNGYTF
DNA: TGTGCCTGGGGTACAGGGGGCGCGGGGAATGGCTACACCTTC

size: once
D: NA
J: TRBJ1-2
V: TRBV28
CDR3: CASSRGGNYGYTF
DNA: TGTGCCAGCAGCCGCGGGGGGAACTATGGCTACACCTTC

size: NA
D: TRBD2
J: TRBJ2-1
V: TRBV7-9
CDR3: CAGNAGGNEQFF
DNA: TGTGCCGGGAATGCGGGAGGTAATGAGCAGTTCTTC

size: NA
D: TRBD2
J: TRBJ2-7
V: TRBV6-5
CDR3: CASSYKTSGTYEQYF
DNA: TGTGCCAGCAGTTATAAGACTAGCGGGACCTACGAGCAGTACTTC

size: NA
D: TRBD1
J: TRBJ1-2
V: TRBV16
CDR3: CASSQFSQQGGYGYTF
DNA: TGTGCCAGCAGCCAATTCAGTCAGCAGGGGGGATATGGCTACACCTTC

size: NA
D: TRBD2
J: TRBJ2-3
V: TRBV7-9
CDR3: CASSVAGTTDTQYF
DNA: TGTGCCAGCAGTGTAGCGGGTACTACAGATACGCAGTATTTT

size: NA
D: TRBD1
J: TRBJ2-2
V: TRBV4-3
CDR3: CASSPMDRVEYTGELFF
DNA: TGCGCCAGCAGCCCTATGGACAGGGTCGAGTACACCGGGGAGCTGTTTTTT

size: NA
D: NA
J: TRBJ1-4
V: TRBV4-1
CDR3: CASSQVRERLFF
DNA: TGCGCCAGCAGCCAAGTTAGGGAGAGACTGTTTTTT

size: NA
D: NA
J: TRBJ2-2
V: TRBV7-6
CDR3: CASRGITSAGELFF
DNA: TGTGCCAGCAGGGGAATCACTAGTGCGGGGGAGCTGTTTTTT

size: NA
D: TRBD1
J: TRBJ1-5
V: TRBV27
CDR3: CARGVQGASNQPQHF
DNA: TGTGCCAGAGGGGTACAGGGGGCCAGCAATCAGCCCCAGCATTTT

size: NA
D: TRBD2
J: TRBJ2-1
V: TRBV28
CDR3: CASSRAGEGYNEQFF
DNA: TGTGCCAGCAGTCGAGCGGGAGAGGGCTACAATGAGCAGTTCTTC